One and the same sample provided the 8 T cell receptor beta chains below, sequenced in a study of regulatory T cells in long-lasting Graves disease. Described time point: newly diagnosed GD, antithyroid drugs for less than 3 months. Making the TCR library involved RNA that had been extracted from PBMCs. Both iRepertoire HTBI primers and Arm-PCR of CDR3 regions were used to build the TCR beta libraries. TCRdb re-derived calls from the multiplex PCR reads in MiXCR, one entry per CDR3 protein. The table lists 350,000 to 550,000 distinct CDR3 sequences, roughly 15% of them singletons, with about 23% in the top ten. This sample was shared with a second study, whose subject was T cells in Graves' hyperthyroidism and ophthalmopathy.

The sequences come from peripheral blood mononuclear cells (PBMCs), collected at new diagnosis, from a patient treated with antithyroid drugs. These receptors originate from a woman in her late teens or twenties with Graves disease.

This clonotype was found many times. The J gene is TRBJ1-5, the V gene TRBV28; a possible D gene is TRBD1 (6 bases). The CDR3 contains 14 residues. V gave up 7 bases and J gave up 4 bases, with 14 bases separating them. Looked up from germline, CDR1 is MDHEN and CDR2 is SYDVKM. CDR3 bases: TGTGCCAGCAATTTCAGGGGAGCGAATCAGCCCCAGCATTTT. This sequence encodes CASNFRGANQPQHF.

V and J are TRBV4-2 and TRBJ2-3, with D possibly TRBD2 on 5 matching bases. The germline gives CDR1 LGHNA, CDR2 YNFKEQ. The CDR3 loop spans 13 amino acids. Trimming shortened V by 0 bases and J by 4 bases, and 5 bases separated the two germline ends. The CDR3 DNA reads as TGTGCCAGCAGCCAAGACGGGGCAGATACGCAGTATTTT. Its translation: CASSQDGADTQYF.

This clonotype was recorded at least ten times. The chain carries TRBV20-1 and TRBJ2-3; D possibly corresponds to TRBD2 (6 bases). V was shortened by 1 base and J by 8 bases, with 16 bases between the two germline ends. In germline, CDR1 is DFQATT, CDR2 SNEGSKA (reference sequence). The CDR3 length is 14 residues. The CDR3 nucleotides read TGCAGTGCTAGAGCGGGACTTCAACAGAGTACGCAGTATTTT. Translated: CSARAGLQQSTQYF.

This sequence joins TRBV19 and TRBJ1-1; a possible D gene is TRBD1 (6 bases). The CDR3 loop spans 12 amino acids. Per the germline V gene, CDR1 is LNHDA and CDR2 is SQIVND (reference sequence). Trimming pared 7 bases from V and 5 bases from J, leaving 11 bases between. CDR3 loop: CASTIGGTEAFF. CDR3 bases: TGTGCCAGTACAATAGGGGGGACTGAAGCTTTCTTT. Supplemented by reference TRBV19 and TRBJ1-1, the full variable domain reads DGGITQSPKYLFRKEGQNVTLSCEQNLNHDAMYWYRQDPGQGLRLIYYSQIVNDFQKGDIAEGYSVSREKKESFPLTVTSAQKNPTAFYLCASTIGGTEAFFGQGTRLTVV.

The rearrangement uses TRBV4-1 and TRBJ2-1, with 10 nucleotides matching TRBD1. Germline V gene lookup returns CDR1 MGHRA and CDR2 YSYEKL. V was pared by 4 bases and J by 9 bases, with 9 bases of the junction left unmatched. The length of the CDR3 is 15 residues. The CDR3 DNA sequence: TGCGCCAGCAGCCTATCGGGACAGGGGCGTTCTGAGCAGTTCTTC. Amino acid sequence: CASSLSGQGRSEQFF.

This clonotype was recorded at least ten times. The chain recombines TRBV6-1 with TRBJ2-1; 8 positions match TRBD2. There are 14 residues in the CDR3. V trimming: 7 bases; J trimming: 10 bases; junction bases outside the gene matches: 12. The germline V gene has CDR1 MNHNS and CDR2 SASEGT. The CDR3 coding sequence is TGTGCCAGCAAGGGAGCGGGAGTGGGGGAAGAGCAGTTCTTC. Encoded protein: CASKGAGVGEEQFF.

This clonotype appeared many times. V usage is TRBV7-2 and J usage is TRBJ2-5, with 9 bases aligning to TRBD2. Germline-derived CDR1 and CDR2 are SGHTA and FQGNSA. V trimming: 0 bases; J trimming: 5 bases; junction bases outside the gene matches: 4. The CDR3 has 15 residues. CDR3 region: CASSLASGSWETQYF. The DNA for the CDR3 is TGTGCCAGCAGCTTAGCTAGCGGGAGTTGGGAGACCCAGTACTTC.

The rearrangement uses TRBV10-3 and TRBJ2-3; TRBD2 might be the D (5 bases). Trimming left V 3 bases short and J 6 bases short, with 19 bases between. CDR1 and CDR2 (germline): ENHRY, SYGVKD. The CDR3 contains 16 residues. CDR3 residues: CAISDPPGKQGDTQYF. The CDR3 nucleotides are TGTGCCATCAGTGACCCACCGGGAAAACAAGGGGATACGCAGTATTTT.